This T cell receptor (beta chain) appears in the sequencing data of a study of blood T cell repertoires in COVID-19. In the study overall: PBMCs, B-cell-depleted T cells, or T cells provided the cDNA or gDNA that made up the material.

How the authors handled the data: Amplification with reference gene primers provided the estimates of nucleated cell counts. Clones were read by immunoSEQ multiplex PCR, and TCRdb kept only the in-frame ones, dropping some. For V, J and clone size, that table is used; D and trimming come from the DNA. The sample comprises about 200,000 clones, about nine tenths of which are singletons, and around 7% rests with the top ten. There are 15 residues in the CDR3. The trim removed 5 bases at V and 3 bases at J, leaving 8 bases unmatched. Germline V gene lookup returns CDR1 LNHDA and CDR2 SQIVND (reference sequence).

Sequenced: peripheral blood. The rearrangement uses TRBV19 and TRBJ2-3, with TRBD2 matching 7 bases. This sequence was found in a man in his forties with acute or convalescent COVID-19. CDR3 amino acids: CASSSRDGGTDTQYF. CDR3 nucleotides: TGTGCCAGTAGTTCCCGGGACGGGGGGACAGATACGCAGTATTTT.